The sample holds a few counts of the clone carrying this TCR beta chain. The table came from immunoSEQ multiplex PCR; TCRdb's copy has only in-frame clones and leaves some out. Of approximately 130,000 clones listed, 70% to 80% are singletons. The sample comes from a study of blood T cell repertoires in COVID-19. Across the whole study: Acute-phase and convalescent COVID-19 samples originated in the United States, Italy and Spain. PBMCs, B-cell-depleted T cells, or T cells were the source of the cDNA or gDNA that made up the material.

The source is a human donor in a cohort sampled during active COVID-19. Sequencing used peripheral blood.

This chain's CDR3 is CASSHRRTGTATNEKLFF. The CDR3 bases are TGCGCCAGCAGCCACCGGAGGACAGGGACTGCAACTAATGAAAAACTGTTTTTT. The gene calls are TRBV4-1 and TRBJ1-4; 8 bases are a match to TRBD1. The CDR3 covers 18 residues. Germline loops: CDR1 MGHRA, CDR2 YSYEKL. V dropped 3 bases and J dropped 0; count of bases not matched to a gene: 9.